These 8 T cell receptor beta chains were all obtained from the same sample, sequenced in a study of T cell changes during pregnancy in multiple sclerosis. The method was immunoSEQ multiplex PCR; TCRdb's version includes in-frame clones alone and lacks a portion of them. The profile covers approximately 48,000 clones, with roughly 92% appearing a single time and less than 0.65% taken by the ten largest. Source: CD4+ T cells from peripheral blood mononuclear cells, taken in the second trimester of pregnancy. The receptors stem from a female donor with multiple sclerosis, enrolled in a pregnancy study.

Concerning this clone itself: One junction end does not reproduce the germline sequence, and a read error may be involved. The chain employs TRBV5-4 and TRBJ1-2, with D perhaps matching TRBD1 (6 bases). CDR1 is SGHNT, CDR2 YYREEE, per germline (reference sequence). The CDR3 is 15 amino acids. This CDR3 is CAGSLGTQLREGYTF. CDR3 DNA sequence: TGTGCCGGCAGCTTAGGGACACAACTCCGGGAAGGCTACACCTTC.

The chain uses TRBV18 and TRBJ1-1; 8 bases fit TRBD1. V shed 5 bases and J 2 bases; nucleotides not matched to a gene: 7. The CDR3 is 15 amino acids. Germline V lookup: CDR1 KGHSH, CDR2 LQKENI. CDR3 protein: CASSELTGVNTEAFF. The CDR3 nucleotides are TGTGCCAGCTCAGAGCTGACAGGGGTCAACACTGAAGCTTTCTTT.

The V gene is TRBV7-3, the J gene TRBJ2-6, with D uncertain. This CDR3 is built from 14 residues. Trimming cost V 8 bases and J 0 bases, with 8 bases left between them. Germline CDR1 SGHTA, CDR2 FQGTGA. CDR3 coding DNA: TGTGCCAGCCGGGTCAACTCTGGGGCCAACGTCCTGACTTTC. This codes for CASRVNSGANVLTF.

The chain carries TRBV7-2 and TRBJ2-1, with TRBD1 as a possible D gene (7 bases). Trimming removed 5 bases at V and 11 bases at J, with 16 bases between. The CDR3 is made up of 13 amino acids. Germline V gene sequence: CDR1 SGHTA, CDR2 FQGNSA. The CDR3 nucleotides are TGTGCCAGCAGCGAACACCAGGGGGGACAGCAGTTCTTC. Translated: CASSEHQGGQQFF.

This rearrangement joins TRBV30 to TRBJ1-2, with 8 nucleotides matching TRBD1. After removal of 2 bases from V and 6 bases from J, the junction contained 11 bases not matched to a gene. The CDR3 length is 15 residues. The germline V gene encodes CDR1 GTSNPN and CDR2 SVGIG (reference sequence). The CDR3 DNA reads as TGTGCCTGGAGTCACCGGGCAGGGGGCATCGATGGCTACACCTTC. Encoded protein: CAWSHRAGGIDGYTF.

This sequence joins TRBV6-5 and TRBJ2-1, with TRBD1 matching 9 bases. CDR3 length: 15 residues. The germline V gene has CDR1 MNHEY and CDR2 SVGAGI. Trimming removed 6 bases from V and 9 bases from J; junction bases left unmatched: 12. The CDR3 loop reads CASRPPGQGRSEQFF. In DNA, the CDR3 is TGTGCCAGCAGGCCTCCGGGACAGGGTAGAAGTGAGCAGTTCTTC.

This clone was seen once. The chain couples TRBV29-1 to TRBJ2-3; perhaps TRBD2 as D (5 bases). This CDR3 has 13 residues. The germline V gene has CDR1 SQVTM and CDR2 ANQGSEA. V was clipped by 6 bases and J by 4 bases, with 14 bases between them. The CDR3 region has the DNA TGCAGCGTGGCTTTAGCGCGGGCAGATACGCAGTATTTT. Its protein is CSVALARADTQYF.

The chain recombines TRBV7-3 with TRBJ2-3; 15 bases map to TRBD2. Germline assignment: CDR1 SGHTA and CDR2 FQGTGA. This CDR3 is 18 amino acids long. The V gene end was trimmed by 3 bases and the J gene end by 1 base; junction bases not matched to a gene: 5. The CDR3 DNA is TGTGCCAGCAGCTTCGGACTAGCGGGGGGGCCGGGCACAGATACGCAGTATTTT. As protein: CASSFGLAGGPGTDTQYF.